The rows below give T cell receptor beta chains drawn from one sample of a study of blood T cell repertoires in COVID-19. Clones were sequenced by immunoSEQ multiplex PCR, and TCRdb holds only the in-frame ones, with some missing. The table includes about 270,000 clones, roughly nine tenths detected once. Sequenced material: peripheral blood. The origin of the receptors is a woman in her sixties who had recovered from COVID-19. The CDR3 runs from the conserved cysteine through the conserved F or W. The D gene is left open where the match is weak. The size of a clone is reported for some rows only, either as once, few or many, or as a class for expanded clones.

CDR3,DNA,V,size,J,D
CASSSTSGNYGYTF,TGTGCCAGCAGTTCCACGTCCGGTAACTATGGCTACACCTTC,TRBV27,.,TRBJ1-2,.
CASSLGLAGEQFF,TGTGCCAGCAGCTTGGGACTAGCGGGTGAGCAGTTCTTC,TRBV7-3,.,TRBJ2-1,TRBD2
CASSLWGGAQHF,TGTGCCAGCAGCTTGTGGGGCGGGGCCCAGCATTTT,TRBV5-6,.,TRBJ1-5,.
CASSFPSGGAYNEQFF,TGTGCCAGCAGTTTCCCCTCAGGGGGAGCCTACAATGAGCAGTTCTTC,TRBV27,.,TRBJ2-1,TRBD1
CASNHRVSNQPQHF,TGTGCCAGCAATCACAGGGTTAGCAATCAGCCCCAGCATTTT,TRBV2,.,TRBJ1-5,.
CASRRDRGLYGYTF,TGTGCCAGCAGAAGGGACAGGGGTCTCTATGGCTACACCTTC,TRBV5-6,.,TRBJ1-2,TRBD1
CASSWTGISRNEQFF,TGTGCCAGCAGCTGGACCGGGATCTCCAGGAATGAGCAGTTCTTC,TRBV7-3,.,TRBJ2-1,.
CASSSPGYNEQFF,TGTGCCAGCAGCTCACCAGGCTACAATGAGCAGTTCTTC,TRBV7-2,.,TRBJ2-1,.
CASSYPTSGGYEQYF,TGTGCCAGCAGTTACCCAACTAGCGGGGGTTACGAGCAGTACTTC,TRBV6-6,.,TRBJ2-7,TRBD2
CASSTPQGINEAFF,TGTGCCAGCAGCACTCCACAGGGGATCAACGAAGCTTTCTTT,TRBV5-4,.,TRBJ1-1,TRBD1
CASSLRAAQETQYF,TGCGCCAGCAGCTTGCGTGCGGCGCAAGAGACCCAGTACTTC,TRBV5-1,.,TRBJ2-5,.
CASSTGEETQYF,TGCGCCAGCAGCACCGGGGAAGAGACCCAGTACTTC,TRBV5-1,.,TRBJ2-5,.
CASGQGANYGYTF,TGTGCCAGCGGACAGGGTGCTAACTATGGCTACACCTTC,TRBV7-2,.,TRBJ1-2,TRBD1
CASSTGQGYNEQFF,TGTGCCAGCAGTACGGGACAGGGATACAATGAGCAGTTCTTC,TRBV27,few,TRBJ2-1,TRBD1
CASSWGTTAEETQYF,TGTGCCAGCAGCTGGGGGACAACCGCGGAAGAGACCCAGTACTTC,TRBV7-3,once,TRBJ2-5,.
CASSARGWETQYF,TGTGCCAGCAGTGCCAGGGGTTGGGAGACCCAGTACTTC,TRBV25-1,.,TRBJ2-5,.
CASSTGLAGGGETQYF,TGCGCCAGCAGCACAGGACTAGCGGGGGGCGGGGAGACCCAGTACTTC,TRBV5-1,.,TRBJ2-5,TRBD2
CASSGGRSNEKLFF,TGTGCCAGTAGTGGGGGGAGATCTAATGAAAAACTGTTTTTT,TRBV19,few,TRBJ1-4,.
CASSPGTGGYEQYF,TGTGCCAGCAGCCCCGGGACAGGCGGTTACGAGCAGTACTTC,TRBV7-2,.,TRBJ2-7,TRBD1
CASSPLPGDYGYTF,TGTGCCAGCAGCCCACTCCCAGGGGACTATGGCTACACCTTC,TRBV7-8,.,TRBJ1-2,.
CASSQRLRRDTEAFF,TGTGCCAGCAGCCAAAGGTTGAGGCGCGACACTGAAGCTTTCTTT,TRBV4-2,.,TRBJ1-1,.
CAISERGQGGYNEQFF,TGTGCCATCAGTGAGCGGGGACAGGGGGGTTACAATGAGCAGTTCTTC,TRBV10-3,.,TRBJ2-1,TRBD1
CAISGAGGPGNEQFF,TGTGCCATCAGTGGAGCGGGGGGGCCGGGAAATGAGCAGTTCTTC,TRBV10-3,.,TRBJ2-1,TRBD2
CASSPGQGVGQYF,TGTGCCAGCAGCCCCGGACAGGGTGTTGGGCAGTACTTC,TRBV3-1/TRBV3-2,.,TRBJ2-5,TRBD1
CASSFRRGTDYGYTF,TGTGCCAGCAGCTTTAGGCGAGGGACAGACTATGGCTACACCTTC,TRBV5-8,.,TRBJ1-2,TRBD1
CASSISQDTYEQYF,TGTGCCAGCAGCATCTCGCAGGATACCTACGAGCAGTACTTC,TRBV9,.,TRBJ2-7,.
CASSFQGGGTDTQYF,TGTGCCAGCAGCTTTCAAGGGGGCGGCACAGATACGCAGTATTTT,TRBV5-5,.,TRBJ2-3,TRBD1
CASRPRDRDSPLHF,TGTGCCAGCAGACCCCGGGACAGAGATTCACCCCTCCACTTT,TRBV2,.,TRBJ1-6,TRBD1
CASATSGNTIYF,TGTGCCAGCGCTACCTCTGGAAACACCATATATTTT,TRBV28,.,TRBJ1-3,.
CASSVAPGLRSLETQYF,TGTGCCAGCAGCGTCGCACCGGGACTAAGATCTCTAGAGACCCAGTACTTC,TRBV9,.,TRBJ2-5,TRBD2
CASSVGAGSSSYNSPLHF,TGTGCCAGCAGCGTAGGGGCAGGGTCCAGCTCCTATAATTCACCCCTCCACTTT,TRBV9,.,TRBJ1-6,.
CASSPQALDGSPLHF,TGTGCCAGCAGTCCCCAGGCCTTAGACGGTTCACCCCTCCACTTT,TRBV6-2/TRBV6-3,once,TRBJ1-6,.
CASSAREHNNEQFF,TGTGCCAGCAGCGCCCGGGAGCACAACAATGAGCAGTTCTTC,TRBV9,.,TRBJ2-1,.
CASSQELHGGAEAFF,TGTGCCAGCAGCCAAGAATTACACGGCGGCGCTGAAGCTTTCTTT,TRBV3-1/TRBV3-2,few,TRBJ1-1,.
CASSRTGNHLPQHF,TGTGCCAGCAGCCGGACAGGGAATCATCTGCCCCAGCATTTT,TRBV6-5,once,TRBJ1-5,TRBD1
CASSARYSSYEQYF,TGTGCCAGCAGCGCCCGCTACTCAAGCTACGAGCAGTACTTC,TRBV11-1,.,TRBJ2-7,.
CASSQSDRINSPLHF,TGCGCCAGCAGTCAATCGGACAGGATTAATTCACCCCTCCACTTT,TRBV23-1,.,TRBJ1-6,TRBD1
CAISESTTGGQETQYF,TGTGCCATCAGTGAGTCGACGACAGGGGGTCAAGAGACCCAGTACTTC,TRBV10-3,.,TRBJ2-5,TRBD1
CASSSSLPGASDTQYF,TGTGCCAGCAGCTCCTCACTTCCTGGGGCCTCGGATACGCAGTATTTT,TRBV11-3,.,TRBJ2-3,.
CASSLMTGETTTFF,TGTGCCAGCAGCTTGATGACAGGCGAGACGACTACTTTCTTT,TRBV5-5,.,TRBJ1-1,.
CASSRGGASNQPQHF,TGTGCCAGCAGTCGGGGGGGGGCTAGCAATCAGCCCCAGCATTTT,TRBV6-2/TRBV6-3,.,TRBJ1-5,.
CASSPTGGPGSPLHF,TGTGCCAGCAGTCCTACAGGGGGCCCAGGTTCACCCCTCCACTTT,TRBV6-5,.,TRBJ1-6,TRBD1
CASSPEQNTEAFF,TGTGCCAGCTCACCCGAACAGAACACTGAAGCTTTCTTT,TRBV18,.,TRBJ1-1,.
CASSLRRNSYNEQFF,TGTGCCAGCAGCTTACGGAGAAACTCCTACAATGAGCAGTTCTTC,TRBV7-8,.,TRBJ2-1,.
CASSTSTPGGGNQPQHF,TGTGCCAGCAGTACCTCAACGCCGGGGGGGGGCAATCAGCCCCAGCATTTT,TRBV6-2/TRBV6-3,.,TRBJ1-5,.
CAAGGRGTYGYTF,TGTGCCGCCGGAGGGAGAGGCACTTATGGCTACACCTTC,TRBV12-3/TRBV12-4,.,TRBJ1-2,.
CASSSQTRSNTGELFF,TGTGCCAGCAGTTCCCAGACTCGCTCGAACACCGGGGAGCTGTTTTTT,TRBV5-4,.,TRBJ2-2,.
CASSFGLGASTDTQYF,TGTGCCAGCAGCTTCGGACTAGGAGCTAGCACAGATACGCAGTATTTT,TRBV11-3,.,TRBJ2-3,TRBD2
CATGRGSGEYDGYTF,TGTGCCACCGGTAGAGGGTCTGGGGAGTACGACGGCTACACCTTC,TRBV6-5,.,TRBJ1-2,.
CASSPGGALDTQYF,TGTGCCAGCTCACCAGGGGGGGCCTTAGATACGCAGTATTTT,TRBV18,.,TRBJ2-3,.